The entry below gives a single T cell receptor beta chain sequence along with its context. The sample holds one count of this clone. It has no known antigen specificity. No clone much larger than this one lies a single base away; base qualities are absent. These data belong to a study of blood T cell repertoires in COVID-19 (TCRdb year 2020). Study-level background: Samples from collaborators originated in the United States, Italy and Spain and spanned both the acute and convalescent phases of COVID-19. The prospective study material was composed of cDNA or gDNA derived from T cells, B-cell-depleted T cells, or PBMCs. Subjects who had been exposed to COVID-19, were actively infected with it, or had recovered from it provided the deeply sampled blood TCRbeta repertoires that made up the dataset. The repertoires were released in a freely available public database intended as a resource for research on the immune response to SARS-CoV-2. Samples came from the ongoing ImmuneRACE study (first 160 participants) plus 1,254 subjects from 6 global collaborators. Sample metadata almost always included a de-identified subject ID, COVID-19 status, age in years and sex. Where available, HLA class I and class II types were obtained from metadata supplied by the sample provider rather than from assay-based typing. The investigation overall reported the following: How much clinical and demographic metadata was included differed by source and by participant, and the metadata was provided uncurated.

The immunoSEQ Assay, a bias-controlled multiplex PCR, was used to amplify TCRbeta CDR3 regions from genomic DNA. In the original analysis: The number of nucleated cells in each sample was estimated by amplification of reference gene primers within the assay. To quantify the absolute abundance of each unique TCRbeta CDR3 rearrangement, sequence reads were collapsed and filtered. For each sample, productive Simpson clonality was calculated by taking the square root of Simpson's diversity index across productive rearrangements. TCRdb provides this immuneACCESS table in a form limited to in-frame rearrangements. Some clones are lacking; in checked studies, under half of them reflect an unresolved V gene, and why the rest are absent is not known. The V and J calls and clone size are taken from that table; D and trimming were inferred from the DNA. The table for this sample lists some 80,000 clones; 84% of them were counted only once. Over 9.5% of the sample lies in the top ten.

Each collaborating institution followed its own protocols to collect whole blood in K2EDTA tubes. For TCRbeta analysis, collaborators shipped samples in one of three forms: frozen whole blood, isolated PBMCs, or DNA extracted from either of those sample types. V is pruned by 4 bases and J by 11 bases, leaving 12 bases of the junction without a gene match. The CDR3 measures 14 amino acids from cysteine to phenylalanine. Kept here is only the CDR3 DNA, which spans 42 bases and is read in frame from base 1. The germline V gene sets CDR1 to SGHDT and CDR2 to YYEEEE. Sequences were obtained from peripheral blood. The rearrangement combines TRBV5-6 with TRBJ1-2; TRBD1 lines up with 9 middle nucleotides. The receptor's source is a human donor in a cohort sampled during active COVID-19. CDR3 region: CASSPETGQGIYTF. The sequenced DNA: TGTGCCAGCAGCCCAGAGACGGGACAGGGTATTTACACCTTC.